The 32 T cell receptor beta chains below were found in one sample sequenced in a study of blood T cells in healthy people across ages. A second PCR, run for roughly 6 to 11 cycles, used a sample-barcoded 5' primer plus a J-beta primer mix. TCRdb used MiXCR to reprocess the 5' RACE reads, holding one entry per CDR3 protein. The sample comprises about 1.7 million distinct CDR3 sequences, 25% to 30% of which are singletons, and 6.5% to 8.5% rests with the top ten. Sequencing was done on a sample of blood. The origin of the receptors is a woman aged 25 to 39 in good health.

The table lists this clonotype with a few counts. The genes are TRBV2 and TRBJ2-3; 10 bases agree with TRBD2. This CDR3 region has 14 residues. CDR1 and CDR2 (germline): SNHLY, FYNNEI. J lost 4 bases, V lost 7 bases, and 5 bases had no gene match. DNA for the CDR3: TGTGCCAGCAAGTCCAGCGGGGGGGCAGATACGCAGTATTTT. It yields the protein CASKSSGGADTQYF.

Remarks on this clonotype: This clone may be a read error of a much larger clone one base away. V usage is TRBV20-1 and J usage is TRBJ2-1; TRBD2 is a possible D gene (5 bases). The ends were cut back, 4 bases at V and 13 bases at J, with 14 bases in the middle. The CDR3 spans 11 residues. Germline CDR1 and CDR2: DFQATT and SNEGSKA (reference sequence). CDR3 coding DNA: TGCAGTGCTAAGAGTGGGGAGACCCAGTTCTTC. This sequence encodes CSAKSGETQFF.

V gene TRBV6-5 combines with J gene TRBJ2-7; the match to TRBD2 covers 9 bases. The CDR3 spans 15 residues. Germline CDR1 reads MNHEY; CDR2 reads SVGAGI. V dropped 4 bases and J dropped 0; count of bases not matched to a gene: 4. CDR3 bases: TGTGCCAGCAGTTCTACTAGCGGGCACTCCTACGAGCAGTACTTC. The encoded protein is CASSSTSGHSYEQYF.

The CDR3 DNA sequence: TGTGCCGGCACAACCCAGCAGGATTCCTACGAGCAGTACTTC. Its translation: CAGTTQQDSYEQYF. The chain joins TRBV9 to TRBJ2-7; D unclear. The CDR3 loop spans 14 amino acids. With 10 bases removed from V and 1 base from J, the gap between germline ends came to 18 bases. CDR1 SGDLS and CDR2 YYNGEE come from the germline V gene.

The V call is TRBV12-3 or TRBV12-4, the J call TRBJ1-5, with 10 bases identical to TRBD1. This CDR3 has 17 residues. The V gene end was trimmed by 5 bases and the J gene end by 2 bases; junction bases not matched to a gene: 9. CDR3 residues: CASSRTGTGARNQPQHF. The CDR3 DNA follows: TGTGCCAGCAGTCGCACCGGGACAGGGGCGCGCAATCAGCCCCAGCATTTT.

V and J are TRBV7-2 and TRBJ1-2; 9 positions match TRBD1. This CDR3 spans 18 amino acids. Germline loops: CDR1 SGHTA, CDR2 FQGNSA. Trimming at V came to 3 bases and at J to 8 bases, leaving 19 bases not matched to a gene. CDR3 sequence reads: CASSFLSSPGTGKGGYTF. The CDR3 nucleotides read TGTGCCAGCAGCTTTTTAAGTTCACCCGGGACAGGGAAAGGGGGCTACACCTTC.

The V and J genes are TRBV7-8 and TRBJ2-7; 9 bases line up with TRBD2. The CDR3 extends over 16 amino acids. Losses at the gene ends were 6 bases for V and 2 bases for J; bases not matched to a gene: 11. Germline V lookup: CDR1 SGHVS, CDR2 FQNEAQ. CDR3 in amino acids: CASSSSGAGGAYEQYF. CDR3 nucleotides: TGTGCCAGCAGTTCATCGGGAGCGGGGGGTGCCTACGAGCAGTACTTC.

CDR3 DNA sequence: TGCAGTGCTAGAGGAGGGGCTGCCTACGAGCAGTACTTC. It codes for CSARGGAAYEQYF. The chain carries TRBV20-1 and TRBJ2-7, with D possibly called TRBD1 or TRBD2 (5 bases each). The CDR3 totals 13 residues. CDR1 is DFQATT, CDR2 SNEGSKA, per germline (reference sequence). Trimming removed 1 base from V and 2 bases from J, with 9 bases in between.

The chain recombines TRBV7-2 with TRBJ2-7; 7 bases align to TRBD2. Germline V lookup: CDR1 SGHTA, CDR2 FQGNSA. The CDR3 covers 12 residues. Losses at the gene ends were 5 bases for V and 6 bases for J; bases not matched to a gene: 4. CDR3 region: CASSPLASEQYF. The CDR3, as DNA: TGTGCCAGCAGCCCACTAGCGAGCGAGCAGTACTTC.

V and J are TRBV6-6 and TRBJ1-4; 9 nucleotides line up with TRBD1. V dropped 2 bases and J dropped 12; count of bases not matched to a gene: 4. This CDR3 spans 13 amino acids. Germline CDR1 MNHNY, CDR2 SVGAGI (reference sequence). DNA of the CDR3: TGTGCCAGCAGTTACCGGACAGGGGAGGAACTGTTTTTT. This codes for CASSYRTGEELFF.

The chain is built from TRBV7-2 and TRBJ2-4; 10 bases line up with TRBD2. Germline V lookup: CDR1 SGHTA, CDR2 FQGNSA. The CDR3 runs 18 residues. The V segment lost 6 bases and the J segment 5 bases; nucleotides outside the gene matches: 16. The CDR3 protein is CASRPNPPGLASQNIQYF. The CDR3 bases are TGTGCCAGCAGGCCGAACCCACCGGGACTAGCGTCCCAAAACATTCAGTACTTC.

The chain has TRBV29-1 and TRBJ1-2; D gene uncertain. Germline V lookup: CDR1 SQVTM, CDR2 ANQGSEA. V dropped 4 bases and J dropped 7 bases, with 7 bases sitting between them. There are 10 residues in the CDR3. The CDR3 bases are TGCAGCGTTGTTACGGGTGGCTACACCTTC. Translation: CSVVTGGYTF.

The chain is built from TRBV11-2 and TRBJ2-7, with D perhaps matching TRBD2 (5 bases). The CDR3 has 14 amino acids. The V gene's germline CDR1 is SGHAT and CDR2 FQNNGV. Trimming cost V 5 bases and J 7 bases, with 18 bases left between them. CDR3 in amino acids: CASSVAGVSGEQYF. Written as DNA, the CDR3 is TGTGCCAGCAGCGTAGCCGGGGTTTCGGGGGAGCAGTACTTC.

This clonotype was detected a few times. The chain employs TRBV20-1 and TRBJ2-7; D is uncertain. Germline CDR1 and CDR2: DFQATT and SNEGSKA (reference sequence). The CDR3 length is 14 residues. Trimming pared 3 bases from V and 0 bases from J, leaving 12 bases between. CDR3 nucleotides: TGCAGTGCTAGGCTTCGCGGCTCCTCCTACGAGCAGTACTTC. It is translated as CSARLRGSSYEQYF.

V is TRBV12-3 or TRBV12-4 and J is TRBJ2-3; 7 bases are a match to TRBD1. V was clipped by 5 bases and J by 15 bases; unmatched bases: 20. This CDR3 has 15 residues. The CDR3 DNA reads as TGTGCCAGCAGTCGACAGGGAGTGGGAACAGATACGGAATATTTT. Its translation is CASSRQGVGTDTEYF.

This clonotype has ten or more counts. The rearrangement uses TRBV28 and TRBJ2-1; D may be TRBD2 (6 bases). Germline V lookup: CDR1 MDHEN, CDR2 SYDVKM. The CDR3 is made up of 16 amino acids. V was clipped by 2 bases and J by 0 bases, with 11 bases between them. The CDR3 reads CASSLGGVPSYNEQFF. The CDR3 bases are TGTGCCAGCAGTTTAGGCGGGGTCCCCTCCTACAATGAGCAGTTCTTC.

This chain connects TRBV5-1 to TRBJ2-2; possibly TRBD2 for D (6 bases). Looked up from germline, CDR1 is SGHRS and CDR2 is YFSETQ. Trimming stripped 4 bases from V and 1 base from J, with 14 bases between. This CDR3 is 16 amino acids long. The CDR3 protein is CASSVGGAGNTGELFF. For the CDR3, the DNA is TGCGCCAGCAGCGTGGGCGGGGCAGGGAACACCGGGGAGCTGTTTTTT.

The rearrangement links TRBV2 to TRBJ1-2; D is possibly TRBD1 (6 bases). The CDR3 totals 13 residues. V lost 6 bases, J lost 8 bases, and 16 bases lay in between. Per the germline V gene, CDR1 is SNHLY and CDR2 is FYNNEI. In nucleotides, the CDR3 is TGTGCCAGCAGCGTTGACGGGGGCGGAGGCTACACCTTC. Its translation is CASSVDGGGGYTF.

The V call is TRBV29-1, the J call TRBJ2-5; 11 nucleotides line up with TRBD2. V was clipped by 7 bases and J by 5 bases; unmatched bases: 9. Germline assignment: CDR1 SQVTM and CDR2 ANQGSEA. The CDR3 spans 14 residues. In DNA form, the CDR3 reads TGCAGCGCAAATAGCGGGGGGGCCGGGGAGACCCAGTACTTC. Protein: CSANSGGAGETQYF.

This clonotype turned up a few times. V and J are TRBV7-6 and TRBJ2-7; 10 positions agree with TRBD1. The ends lost 3 bases at V and 3 bases at J; junction bases unmatched: 8. The germline CDR1 and CDR2 sequences are SGHVS and FNYEAQ. The CDR3 consists of 16 residues. CDR3 residues: CASSLGGQGRLYEQYF. CDR3 bases: TGTGCCAGCAGCTTGGGGGGACAGGGGAGACTCTACGAGCAGTACTTC.

This clonotype was recorded at least ten times. The CDR3 is CASSAVVLAGADNEQFF. The CDR3 nucleotides read TGTGCCAGCAGCGCCGTGGTTCTAGCGGGAGCGGATAATGAGCAGTTCTTC. The rearrangement joins TRBV9 to TRBJ2-1; 10 nucleotides match TRBD2. This CDR3 is built from 17 residues. Germline V gene data show CDR1 as SGDLS and CDR2 as YYNGEE. Germline trimming cut 3 bases from V and 7 bases from J; bases unmatched to any gene: 13.

This clonotype has more than one count but fewer than ten. This chain uses TRBV7-2 with TRBJ1-1, with D unclear. The V end was cut by 5 bases, the J end by 8 bases, with 12 bases between. Looked up from germline, CDR1 is SGHTA and CDR2 is FQGNSA. The CDR3 consists of 12 residues. The CDR3 loop reads CASSRTGLEAFF. Written as DNA, the CDR3 is TGTGCCAGCAGCCGCACCGGGTTAGAAGCTTTCTTT.

The chain carries TRBV12-3 or TRBV12-4 and TRBJ2-1; 8 nucleotides match TRBD1. The CDR3 spans 13 residues. J was trimmed by 7 bases and V by 6 bases; bases with no gene match: 5. CDR3 residues: CASRRQGKNEQFF. CDR3 sequence (DNA): TGTGCCAGCAGAAGACAGGGGAAGAATGAGCAGTTCTTC.

With respect to this clonotype: At one end, the junction sequence differs from germline, possibly due to a read error. The V and J genes are TRBV24-1 and TRBJ1-2; tentative D call: TRBD1 (6 bases). This CDR3 region has 13 residues. Germline V CDR1 and CDR2: KGHDR, SFDVKD. CDR3 sequence (DNA): TGTGCCACCAGTGAGACAGGCAGGTATGGCCACACCTTC. Protein: CATSETGRYGHTF.

The chain recombines TRBV28 with TRBJ1-4; no definite D call. V dropped 2 bases and J dropped 7 bases, with 17 bases sitting between them. Germline CDR1 and CDR2: MDHEN and SYDVKM. CDR3 length equals 16 residues. The CDR3, as DNA: TGTGCCAGCAGTTTAGGAGGAGGCGGGGATGGTGAAAAACTGTTTTTT. Residues: CASSLGGGGDGEKLFF.

Only a few counts were recorded for this clonotype. The chain recombines TRBV4-3 with TRBJ2-7, with D possibly being TRBD1 (6 bases). Germline lookup yields CDR1 LGHNA and CDR2 YSLEER. The CDR3 sequence is 15 residues long. V gave up 4 bases and J gave up 3 bases, with 16 bases separating them. The CDR3 nucleotides read TGCGCCAGCAGCCCTGTGCAGGGGAGAGGCTACGAGCAGTACTTC. Translated: CASSPVQGRGYEQYF.

Points on this clonotype: This may stem from a read error, because a much larger clone lies one nucleotide away. The V gene is TRBV5-1, the J gene TRBJ2-7, with D unresolved. The CDR3 contains 14 residues. V lost 0 bases to trimming and J lost 5 bases, with 12 bases between them. The germline gives CDR1 SGHRS, CDR2 YFSETQ. Here the CDR3 reads CASSLDGRNHEQYF. The CDR3, as DNA: TGCGCCAGCAGCTTGGATGGCAGGAACCACGAGCAGTACTTC.

This clonotype was observed a few times. Relative to the germline gene, one junction end is altered; a read error may explain this. The chain carries TRBV5-6 and TRBJ2-5, with D possibly being TRBD1 (5 bases). The CDR3 is made up of 15 amino acids. From germline, CDR1 is SGHDT and CDR2 YYEEEE. CDR3 protein: CASSLTQGLQEAQYF. CDR3 sequence (DNA): TGTGCCAGCAGCCTGACCCAGGGATTACAAGAGGCCCAGTACTTC.

Comment on this clonotype: One end of the junction fails to match germline, which may point to a read error. CDR3 in DNA: TGTGCCAGCAGGTTGCCGAGGGGGGGTTTTTCCTCCGAGCAGTACTTC. Protein product: CASRLPRGGFSSEQYF. This rearrangement joins TRBV7-2 to TRBJ2-7; maybe TRBD2 (7 bases). Germline CDR1 is SGHTA and CDR2 is FQGNSA. This CDR3 is 16 amino acids long.

V usage is TRBV3-1 and J usage is TRBJ2-3, with D hard to call. V was trimmed by 5 bases and J by 2 bases, leaving 8 bases between them. Per the germline V gene, CDR1 is LGHDT and CDR2 is YNNKEL (reference sequence). CDR3 length equals 13 residues. The CDR3 region has the DNA TGTGCCAGCAGCGCTCACGACACAGATACGCAGTATTTT. Its protein is CASSAHDTDTQYF.

This clonotype was observed a handful of times. The V gene is TRBV14, the J gene TRBJ2-5; 10 bases match TRBD1. V shed 1 base, J shed 0 bases, and the junction held 11 bases outside the gene matches. Germline V gives CDR1 SGHDN, CDR2 FVKESK. CDR3 size: 19 residues. DNA for the CDR3: TGTGCCAGCAGCCAAGCCCCGGGACAGGGGAATTTCTACCAAGAGACCCAGTACTTC. Its translation: CASSQAPGQGNFYQETQYF. Drawing the rest from reference TRBV14 and TRBJ2-5, the complete variable domain is EAGVTQFPSHSVIEKGQTVTLRCDPISGHDNLYWYRRVMGKEIKFLLHFVKESKQDESGMPNNRFLAERTGGTYSTLKVQPAELEDSGVYFCASSQAPGQGNFYQETQYFGPGTRLLVL.

The gene calls are TRBV7-9 and TRBJ2-5; 11 bases align to TRBD1. Trimming cost V 5 bases and J 5 bases; bases outside gene matches: 10. This CDR3 spans 16 amino acids. Germline assignment: CDR1 SEHNR and CDR2 FQNEAQ (reference sequence). This CDR3 is CASSPSGTGGFETQYF. The CDR3 bases are TGTGCCAGCAGCCCGTCCGGGACAGGGGGGTTCGAGACCCAGTACTTC.